The source of this T cell receptor beta chain is a study of blood T cell repertoires in COVID-19. Original handling: The assay estimated nucleated cells by amplifying reference gene primers. Sequencing was performed with immunoSEQ multiplex PCR; in TCRdb, only in-frame clones are kept and a portion is missing. V and J calls and clone size are as listed in that table; D and trimming were resolved from the DNA. The data show over 400,000 clones, approximately 91% seen once. Germline CDR1 and CDR2: LGHDT and YNNKEL (reference sequence). Trimming left V 3 bases short and J 4 bases short, with 16 bases between. This CDR3 has 16 amino acids. Study members were between about 18 and 100 years old and lived in some 26 US regions. Clinical histories supplied by participants themselves formed the basis of cohort assignment.

Sequencing used PBMCs or T cells enriched from blood (not recorded which). This clonotype originated in a woman aged 60-70 years who had recovered from COVID-19. The chain couples TRBV3-1 (or the pseudogene TRBV3-2) to TRBJ2-1, with D perhaps matching TRBD2 (5 bases). The CDR3 spells CASSHARRPGYNEQFF. In DNA, the CDR3 is TGTGCCAGCAGCCACGCCCGACGGCCGGGGTACAATGAGCAGTTCTTC.